This T cell receptor beta chain was identified in a study of T cells in Graves' hyperthyroidism and ophthalmopathy. There are many counts of this clonotype. There were TCR beta CDR3 regions amplified from RNA transcripts. An initial round of RT-PCR targeting the TCR CDR3 relied on the HTBI primer set. Each CDR3 protein gets one entry after TCRdb re-called the multiplex PCR reads with MiXCR. The sample lists a few hundred thousand distinct CDR3 sequences, 13% to 15% occurring once. The TCR sequence derives from a woman aged 50 to 65 with Graves' hyperthyroidism that later progressed to Graves' ophthalmopathy. Sequencing was carried out using blood.

This chain's CDR3 is CASSEAPWGAGNQPQHF. CDR3 sequence (DNA): TGTGCCAGCAGTGAAGCGCCTTGGGGGGCCGGCAATCAGCCCCAGCATTTT. J is TRBJ1-5 and V is TRBV2; D perhaps matches TRBD1 (6 bases). V was clipped by 0 bases and J by 2 bases, with 14 bases between them. This CDR3 is built from 17 residues. Looked up from germline, CDR1 is SNHLY and CDR2 is FYNNEI.